This TCR beta chain was identified in a study of regulatory T cells in long-lasting Graves disease. CDR1 is SGHDN and CDR2 is FVKESK in the germline V gene. Deletions cut 3 bases from V and 8 bases from J, with 11 bases between. CDR3 length: 14 residues. To make TCR beta libraries, researchers used iRepertoire HTBI primers and Arm-PCR of CDR3 regions. TCRdb recomputed calls from the multiplex PCR reads with MiXCR, one row per CDR3 protein. The repertoire includes more than 300,000 distinct CDR3 sequences, 15% to 19% of them detected once, and roughly 20% sits in the top ten. Time point denoted: newly diagnosed GD, antithyroid drugs for less than 3 months. After RNA was extracted from PBMCs, the TCR library was made from it.

The chain carries TRBV14 and TRBJ1-6; D is unresolved. The specimen comprised peripheral blood mononuclear cells (PBMCs), sampled at new diagnosis, from a patient treated with antithyroid drugs. The sequence derives from a female donor with Graves disease. The CDR3 DNA reads TGTGCCAGCAGCCAGGCATTTCGTGATTCACCCCTCCACTTT. Translation gives CASSQAFRDSPLHF.